The clone carrying this T cell receptor beta chain was seen just once. This PCR relied on a set of 60 Vbeta primers and 13 Jbeta primers. TCRdb's table, derived via immunoSEQ multiplex PCR, lists solely in-frame clones and lacks some. The sample carries roughly 120,000 clones, 74% recorded once. This specimen comes from a study of cytomegalovirus exposure and HLA in healthy donors. The TCR originated in a woman aged 45-65 years in good health and CMV-seropositive. Sequenced input: PBMCs.

The CDR3, as DNA: TGCAGCGTTGCGCACAGGAACTATGGCTACACCTTC. This gives the protein CSVAHRNYGYTF. The V call is TRBV29-1, the J call TRBJ1-2; the D gene is possibly TRBD1 (5 bases). Germline V gene data show CDR1 as SQVTM and CDR2 as ANQGSEA. V was cut by 4 bases and J by 2 bases, with 8 bases left in between. This CDR3 has 12 residues.